Following are 29 T cell receptor beta chains from one sample sequenced in a study of CXCR3-negative and CXCR3-positive naive CD8 T cells. The libraries of TRB cDNA were prepared using 5' RACE with UMI labels. Each CDR3 protein gets one entry in TCRdb, which reprocessed the 5' RACE reads and gives no DNA. Its table records approximately 100,000 distinct CDR3 sequences. Sequencing input: naive CXCR3- CD8+ T cells from blood. Subset specified: CD45RO-CCR7+CD27+CD95- naive CD8+ T cells lacking CXCR3 (TNR3-). Every receptor here comes from a human donor in good health. Some clones in this sample may be carry-over from other donors' samples.

J is TRBJ1-1 and V is TRBV6-2 or TRBV6-3; TCRdb names TRBD1, which stays unverified in the absence of DNA. Per the germline V gene, CDR1 is MNHEY and CDR2 is SVGEGT. This CDR3 comprises 15 residues. The CDR3 is CASTPPEMGGTEAFF.

The chain is built from TRBV29-1 and TRBJ2-7; TCRdb indicates TRBD1, and absent DNA this call remains unverified. This CDR3 comprises 15 residues. Germline loops: CDR1 SQVTM, CDR2 ANQGSEA. CDR3 amino acids: CSVEGPGQAGYEQYF.

This chain links TRBV7-2 with TRBJ2-1; TCRdb's D call, TRBD2, is unchecked because there is no DNA. This CDR3 spans 16 amino acids. Germline V gene data show CDR1 as SGHTA and CDR2 as FQGNSA. The CDR3 sequence is CASSLVGGGYYNEQFF.

The chain is built from TRBV11-2 and TRBJ2-7; TCRdb designates TRBD2, a call that cannot be tested without DNA. In germline, CDR1 is SGHAT, CDR2 FQNNGV. CDR3 length: 16 amino acids. CDR3 residues: CASSRPYERGEFEQYF.

V gene TRBV5-1 combines with J gene TRBJ1-3; lacking DNA, the TRBD1 call made by TCRdb goes unchecked. Per germline, CDR1 SGHRS and CDR2 YFSETQ. The CDR3 totals 16 residues. The CDR3 sequence is CASSPGQPISGNTIYF.

The chain couples TRBV12-3 or TRBV12-4 to TRBJ2-2. The CDR3 spans 12 residues. This CDR3 reads CASRENTGELFF.

CDR3 loop: CASSQDPGGTYNEQFF. The chain couples TRBV3-1 to TRBJ2-1. Germline values: CDR1 LGHDT, CDR2 YNNKEL (reference sequence). This CDR3 is built from 16 residues.

The rearrangement uses TRBV14 and TRBJ2-7; absent DNA, TCRdb's TRBD1 call cannot be checked. This CDR3 spans 14 amino acids. Germline lookup yields CDR1 SGHDN and CDR2 FVKESK. The CDR3 sequence: CASSQAQGAYGQYF.

The J gene is TRBJ1-1, the V gene TRBV14. The germline V gene encodes CDR1 SGHDN and CDR2 FVKESK. CDR3 length equals 14 residues. CDR3 amino acids: CASSHRTLNTEAFF.

The CDR3 spells CASSLRPGQATDTQYF. The gene calls are TRBV7-6 and TRBJ2-3; the TCRdb D gene call, TRBD1, has no DNA to confirm it. The CDR3 sequence is 16 residues long. Germline-derived CDR1 and CDR2 are SGHVS and FNYEAQ.

The chain carries TRBV12-3 or TRBV12-4 and TRBJ2-7. CDR3 length: 13 amino acids. CDR3: CASKGLGSREQYF.

The chain joins TRBV25-1 to TRBJ2-7. The germline V gene encodes CDR1 MGHDK and CDR2 SYGVNS. The CDR3 has 13 residues. The chain's CDR3 is CASSESGPYEQYF.

The V gene is TRBV12-3 or TRBV12-4, the J gene TRBJ2-2. This CDR3 is built from 15 residues. CDR3 sequence: CASSFPSTNTGELFF.

The chain combines TRBV20-1 with TRBJ2-1; the D call from TCRdb, TRBD2, cannot be confirmed without DNA. The length of the CDR3 is 18 residues. Germline-derived CDR1 and CDR2 are DFQATT and SNEGSKA (reference sequence). CDR3 amino acids: CSTKPGLAGVGSYNEQFF.

The CDR3 region is CASSAAGANEQFF. This chain joins TRBV7-9 and TRBJ2-1; TCRdb names TRBD1, which stays unverified in the absence of DNA. The length of the CDR3 is 13 residues. Per germline, CDR1 SEHNR and CDR2 FQNEAQ (reference sequence).

The rearrangement links TRBV28 to TRBJ2-5. This CDR3 region has 13 residues. The V gene's germline CDR1 is MDHEN and CDR2 SYDVKM. The CDR3 reads CASSLLQKETQYF.

J is TRBJ2-7 and V is TRBV29-1; checking the TCRdb D call of TRBD2 is not possible without DNA. The CDR3 runs to 15 residues. Germline CDR1 is SQVTM and CDR2 is ANQGSEA. The CDR3 protein is CSVGTSGSSGYEQYF.

The chain links TRBV4-3 to TRBJ2-3; no DNA is available, so the TRBD1 call from TCRdb remains unchecked. This CDR3 contains 19 residues. The germline CDR1 and CDR2 sequences are LGHNA and YSLEER. This chain's CDR3 is CASSQELSGGGGALHTQYF.

The V gene is TRBV15, the J gene TRBJ2-3; TCRdb designates TRBD2, a call that cannot be tested without DNA. From germline, CDR1 is LNHNV and CDR2 YYDKDF (reference sequence). The CDR3 has 19 amino acids. CDR3 in amino acids: CATSAYPPGLAGVLDTQYF.

V is TRBV12-3 or TRBV12-4 and J is TRBJ2-1. The CDR3 consists of 11 residues. The chain's CDR3 is CASKITSTQFF.

J is TRBJ2-3 and V is TRBV7-9. This CDR3 contains 12 residues. CDR1 and CDR2 (germline): SEHNR, FQNEAQ (reference sequence). CDR3 region: CASSFYTDTQYF.

V usage is TRBV30 and J usage is TRBJ2-1; TCRdb's D call, TRBD1, is unchecked because there is no DNA. Germline V gene sequence: CDR1 GTSNPN, CDR2 SVGIG (reference sequence). The CDR3 contains 15 residues. CDR3 amino acids: CAWSTRGSSYNEQFF.

V usage is TRBV5-1 and J usage is TRBJ1-1. The CDR3 sequence is 14 residues long. The germline V gene encodes CDR1 SGHRS and CDR2 YFSETQ. The CDR3: CASSAVLGNTEAFF.

The gene calls are TRBV19 and TRBJ2-2; the TCRdb call, TRBD1, lacks DNA for checking. The CDR3 covers 15 residues. Germline CDR1 and CDR2: LNHDA and SQIVND (reference sequence). This CDR3 reads CASTSWGGAAGELFF.

This chain connects TRBV3-1 to TRBJ2-5; TCRdb names TRBD2, which stays unverified in the absence of DNA. The CDR3 length is 17 residues. From germline, CDR1 is LGHDT and CDR2 YNNKEL (reference sequence). The CDR3 region is CASSLDPAGGTQETQYF.

The chain links TRBV29-1 to TRBJ2-1; TCRdb's D call, TRBD2, is unchecked because there is no DNA. The CDR3 extends over 15 amino acids. Per the germline V gene, CDR1 is SQVTM and CDR2 is ANQGSEA. CDR3 amino acids: CSVVQRGGSYNEQFF.

CDR3 sequence reads: CASSSTTSSGTREQYF. The chain couples TRBV7-9 to TRBJ2-7; lacking DNA, the TRBD2 call made by TCRdb goes unchecked. This CDR3 spans 16 amino acids. Germline CDR1 SEHNR, CDR2 FQNEAQ (reference sequence).

The CDR3 sequence is CSVLGQGLWYEQYF. The chain is built from TRBV29-1 and TRBJ2-7; TCRdb lists TRBD1, though no DNA is available to test this call. CDR3 size: 14 residues. Germline CDR1 SQVTM, CDR2 ANQGSEA.

V is TRBV10-2 and J is TRBJ2-5; checking the TCRdb D call of TRBD1 is not possible without DNA. Germline V gene data show CDR1 as WSHSY and CDR2 as SAAADI. The CDR3 is made up of 15 amino acids. The CDR3 loop is CASSGWTGSQETQYF.